These T cell receptor beta chains were read from a single sample in a study of blood T cell repertoires in COVID-19. The table came from immunoSEQ multiplex PCR; TCRdb's copy has only in-frame clones and leaves some out. The sample has 40,000 or so clones; roughly 81% are singletons. The specimen sequenced was peripheral blood. These receptors originate from a human donor in a cohort sampled during active COVID-19. The conserved cysteine and the conserved F or W are not part of the CDR3 here. The D gene is left open where the match is weak.

.	TRBV18	ASSPERRGLGETQY
.	TRBV4-1	ASSQVSPPPQH
TRBD2	TRBV4-2	ASSPSGGTYNEQF
TRBD1	TRBV9	ASSEQGADNQPQH
.	TRBV19	ASKRGRTDDYEQY
TRBD2	TRBV10-3	AISESPTSGAHTDTQY
.	TRBV10-2	ASRPGPSNTEAF
.	TRBV9	ASSVVVGSNEQF
TRBD2	TRBV19	ASSTAGGYNEQF
.	TRBV6-5	ASSYKYQESQY
.	TRBV6-5	ASIPGHQNQPQH
TRBD1	TRBV10-3	AISESRAGGNGYT
TRBD2	TRBV18	ASSPRTSGGAGTDTQY
.	TRBV2	ASTDLSGHRF
.	TRBV19	ASRKLGGNQPQH
.	TRBV7-6	ASSLAPFSTEAF
.	TRBV21-1	ASSKGGQY
.	TRBV2	ASSRDRPNYEQY
TRBD2	TRBV4-1	ASSQGLAGGWETQY
.	TRBV19	ASRNTGETQY
TRBD2	TRBV7-7	ASSLGTSVVETQY
TRBD2	TRBV5-1	ASSSSGESTDTQY
TRBD1	TRBV5-4	ASSPQTGAITGELF
TRBD1	TRBV7-9	ASSGTGGYGYT
TRBD2	TRBV5-1	ASSASGGLFYEQY
.	TRBV18	ASSPSEGSPLH
.	TRBV5-5	ASSLGARVSYT
.	TRBV5-4	ASSGLRQEQY
.	TRBV7-2	ASSLVGRGEQF
TRBD1	TRBV4-2	ASSQQTGGNTEAF
TRBD1	TRBV9	ASSVTGGFETQY
.	TRBV9	ASSVAVGAIVTDTQY
.	TRBV5-4	ASSLGERETQY
TRBD1	TRBV5-5	ASSLGGGHWNTEAF
TRBD1	TRBV3-1/TRBV3-2	ASSWGQGNQPQH